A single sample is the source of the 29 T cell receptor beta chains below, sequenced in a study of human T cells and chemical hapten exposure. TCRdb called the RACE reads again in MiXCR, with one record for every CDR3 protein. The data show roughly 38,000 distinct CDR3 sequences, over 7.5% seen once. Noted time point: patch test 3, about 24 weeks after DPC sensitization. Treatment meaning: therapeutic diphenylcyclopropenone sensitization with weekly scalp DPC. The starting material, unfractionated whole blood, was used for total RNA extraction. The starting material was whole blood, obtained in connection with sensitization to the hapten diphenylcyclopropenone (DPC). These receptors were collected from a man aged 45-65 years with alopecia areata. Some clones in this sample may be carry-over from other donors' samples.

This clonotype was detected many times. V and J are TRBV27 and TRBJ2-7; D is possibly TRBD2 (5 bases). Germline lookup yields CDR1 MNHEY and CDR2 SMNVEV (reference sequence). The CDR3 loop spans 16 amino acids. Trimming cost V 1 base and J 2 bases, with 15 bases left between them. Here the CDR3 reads CASSLLVASPAYEQYF. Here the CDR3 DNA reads TGTGCCAGCAGTTTATTGGTGGCTAGCCCAGCCTACGAGCAGTACTTC.

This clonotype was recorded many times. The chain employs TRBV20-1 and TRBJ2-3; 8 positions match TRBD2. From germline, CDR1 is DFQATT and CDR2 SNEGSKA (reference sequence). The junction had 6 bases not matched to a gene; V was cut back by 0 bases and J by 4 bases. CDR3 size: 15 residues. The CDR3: CSARDRRGASDTQYF. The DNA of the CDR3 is TGCAGTGCTAGAGATAGGCGGGGGGCCTCAGATACGCAGTATTTT.

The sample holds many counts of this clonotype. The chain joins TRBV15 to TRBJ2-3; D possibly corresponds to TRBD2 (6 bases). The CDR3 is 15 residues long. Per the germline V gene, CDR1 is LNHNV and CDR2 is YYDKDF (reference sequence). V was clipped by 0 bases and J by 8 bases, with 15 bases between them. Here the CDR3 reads CATSRDRDWLGTQYF. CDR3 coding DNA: TGTGCCACCAGCAGAGATCGGGACTGGTTGGGTACGCAGTATTTT.

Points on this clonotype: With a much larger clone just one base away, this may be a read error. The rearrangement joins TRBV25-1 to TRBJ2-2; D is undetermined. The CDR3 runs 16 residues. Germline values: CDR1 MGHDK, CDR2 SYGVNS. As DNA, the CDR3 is TGTGCCATCAGTGAGACAACCTGGGGTAACACCGGGGAGCTGTTTTTT. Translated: CAISETTWGNTGELFF.

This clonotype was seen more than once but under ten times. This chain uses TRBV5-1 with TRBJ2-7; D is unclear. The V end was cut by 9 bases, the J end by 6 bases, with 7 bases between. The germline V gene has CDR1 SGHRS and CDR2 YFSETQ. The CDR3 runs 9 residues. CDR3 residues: CATPREQYF. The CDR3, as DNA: TGCGCCACCCCTCGCGAGCAGTACTTC. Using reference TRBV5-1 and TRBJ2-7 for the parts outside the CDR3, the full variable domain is KAGVTQTPRYLIKTRGQQVTLSCSPISGHRSVSWYQQTPGQGLQFLFEYFSETQRNKGNFPGRFSGRQFSNSRSEMNVSTLELGDSALYLCATPREQYFGPGTRLTVT.

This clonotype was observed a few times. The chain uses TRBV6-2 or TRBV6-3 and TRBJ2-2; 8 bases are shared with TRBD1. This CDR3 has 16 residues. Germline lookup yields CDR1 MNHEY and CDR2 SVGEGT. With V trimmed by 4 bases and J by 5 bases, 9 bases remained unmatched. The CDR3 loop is CASSFDRGARTGELFF. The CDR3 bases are TGTGCCAGCAGTTTTGACAGGGGCGCGAGGACCGGGGAGCTGTTTTTT.

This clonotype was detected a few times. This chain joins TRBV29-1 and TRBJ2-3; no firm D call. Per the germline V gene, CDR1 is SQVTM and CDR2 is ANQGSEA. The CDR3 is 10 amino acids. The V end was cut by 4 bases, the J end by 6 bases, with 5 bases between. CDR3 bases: TGCAGCGTTGCGTCCGATACGCAGTATTTT. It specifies CSVASDTQYF.

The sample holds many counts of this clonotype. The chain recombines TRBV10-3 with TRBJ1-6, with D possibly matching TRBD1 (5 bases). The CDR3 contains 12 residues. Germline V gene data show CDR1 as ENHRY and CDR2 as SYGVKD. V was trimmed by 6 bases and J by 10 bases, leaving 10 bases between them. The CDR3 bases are TGTGCCATCAGGGAAGGGGACTCACCCCTCCACTTT. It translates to CAIREGDSPLHF.

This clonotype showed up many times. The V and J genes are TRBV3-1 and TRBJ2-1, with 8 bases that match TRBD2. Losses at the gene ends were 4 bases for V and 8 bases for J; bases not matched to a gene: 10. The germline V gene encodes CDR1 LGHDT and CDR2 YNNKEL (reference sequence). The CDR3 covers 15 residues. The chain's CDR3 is CASSPGTSQLDEQFF. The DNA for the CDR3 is TGTGCCAGCAGCCCCGGGACTAGTCAATTGGATGAGCAGTTCTTC.

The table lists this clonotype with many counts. This CDR3 is CSAREPGRGGYEQYF. The CDR3 DNA sequence: TGCAGTGCTAGAGAACCGGGACGAGGGGGATACGAGCAGTACTTC. The V gene is TRBV20-1, the J gene TRBJ2-7; D may be TRBD1 (6 bases). This CDR3 comprises 15 residues. V was cut by 0 bases and J by 4 bases, with 16 bases left in between. The V gene's germline CDR1 is DFQATT and CDR2 SNEGSKA (reference sequence).

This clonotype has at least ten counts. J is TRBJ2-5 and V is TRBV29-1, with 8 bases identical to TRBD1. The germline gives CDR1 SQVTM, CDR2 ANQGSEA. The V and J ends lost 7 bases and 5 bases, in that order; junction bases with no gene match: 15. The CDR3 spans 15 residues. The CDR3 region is CSGTRTGTGEETQYF. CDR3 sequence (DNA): TGCAGCGGCACCCGCACCGGGACAGGAGAGGAGACCCAGTACTTC.

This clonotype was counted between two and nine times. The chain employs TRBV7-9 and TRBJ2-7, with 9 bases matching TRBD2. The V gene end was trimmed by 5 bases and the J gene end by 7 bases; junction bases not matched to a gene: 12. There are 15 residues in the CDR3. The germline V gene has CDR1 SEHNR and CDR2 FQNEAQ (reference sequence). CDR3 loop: CASSRSGSGVVEQYF. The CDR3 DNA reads TGTGCCAGCAGCCGTAGCGGGAGTGGGGTGGTGGAGCAGTACTTC. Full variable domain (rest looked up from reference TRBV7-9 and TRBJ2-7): DTGVSQNPRHKITKRGQNVTFRCDPISEHNRLYWYRQTLGQGPEFLTYFQNEAQLEKSRLLSDRFSAERPKGSFSTLEIQRTEQGDSAMYLCASSRSGSGVVEQYFGPGTRLTVT.

DNA for the CDR3: TGCGCCAGCATCCGAAATGGGGGAGGAACCGGGGAGCTGTTTTTT. This encodes CASIRNGGGTGELFF. The V gene is TRBV5-1, the J gene TRBJ2-2; D might be TRBD2 (6 bases). The CDR3 is 15 amino acids. Trimming pared 6 bases from V and 5 bases from J, leaving 17 bases between. Germline CDR1 reads SGHRS; CDR2 reads YFSETQ.

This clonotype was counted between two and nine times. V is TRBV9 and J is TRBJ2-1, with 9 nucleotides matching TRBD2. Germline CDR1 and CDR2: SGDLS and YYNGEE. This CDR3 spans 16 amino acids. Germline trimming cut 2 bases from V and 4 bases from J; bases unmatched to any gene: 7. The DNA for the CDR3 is TGTGCCAGCAGCGTTGGCGGGAGGGCCGATTACAATGAGCAGTTCTTC. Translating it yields CASSVGGRADYNEQFF.

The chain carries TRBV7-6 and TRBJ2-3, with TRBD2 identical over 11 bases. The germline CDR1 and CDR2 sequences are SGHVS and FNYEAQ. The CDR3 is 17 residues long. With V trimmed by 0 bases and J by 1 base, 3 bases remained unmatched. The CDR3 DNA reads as TGTGCCAGCAGCTTAGCGTCACTAGCGGGGGGCACAGATACGCAGTATTTT. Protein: CASSLASLAGGTDTQYF.

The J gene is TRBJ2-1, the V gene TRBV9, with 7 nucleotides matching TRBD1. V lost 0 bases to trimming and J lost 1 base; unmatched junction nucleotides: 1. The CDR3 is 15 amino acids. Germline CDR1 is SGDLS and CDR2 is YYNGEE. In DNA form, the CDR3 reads TGTGCCAGCAGCGTAGAGGGACAGTCCTACAATGAGCAGTTCTTC. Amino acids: CASSVEGQSYNEQFF.

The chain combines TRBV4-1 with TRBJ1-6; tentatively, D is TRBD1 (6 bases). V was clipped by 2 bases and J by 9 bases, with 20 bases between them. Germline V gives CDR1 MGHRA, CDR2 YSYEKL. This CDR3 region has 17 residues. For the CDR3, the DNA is TGCGCCAGCAGCCAAAGACGGGGGGCGTCCTATGGTTCACCCCTCCACTTT. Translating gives CASSQRRGASYGSPLHF.

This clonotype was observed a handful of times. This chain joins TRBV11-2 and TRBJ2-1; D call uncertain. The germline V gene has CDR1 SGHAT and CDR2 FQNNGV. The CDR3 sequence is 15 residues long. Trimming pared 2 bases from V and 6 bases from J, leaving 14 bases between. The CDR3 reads CASSLIALYTNEQFF. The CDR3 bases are TGTGCCAGCAGCTTAATCGCCCTTTATACCAATGAGCAGTTCTTC.

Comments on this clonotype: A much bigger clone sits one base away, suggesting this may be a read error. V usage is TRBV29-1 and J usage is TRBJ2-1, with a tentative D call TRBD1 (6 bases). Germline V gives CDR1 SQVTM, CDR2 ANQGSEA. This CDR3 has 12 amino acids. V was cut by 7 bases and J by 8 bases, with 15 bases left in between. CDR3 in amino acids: CSARQDFYEQFF. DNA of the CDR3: TGCAGCGCTAGACAGGATTTCTATGAGCAGTTCTTC.

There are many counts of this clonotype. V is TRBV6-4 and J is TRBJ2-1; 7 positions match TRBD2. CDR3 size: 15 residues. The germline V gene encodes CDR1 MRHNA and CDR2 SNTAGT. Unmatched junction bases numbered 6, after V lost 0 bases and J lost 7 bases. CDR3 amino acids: CASSDSGVAGNEQFF. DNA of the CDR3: TGTGCCAGCAGTGACTCGGGGGTAGCGGGTAATGAGCAGTTCTTC.

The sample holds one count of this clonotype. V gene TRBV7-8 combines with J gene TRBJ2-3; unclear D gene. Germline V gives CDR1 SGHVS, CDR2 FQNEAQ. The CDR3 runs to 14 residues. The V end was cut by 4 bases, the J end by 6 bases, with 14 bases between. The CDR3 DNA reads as TGTGCCAGCAGCTCCGGGTCCACCTTCGATACGCAGTATTTT. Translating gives CASSSGSTFDTQYF. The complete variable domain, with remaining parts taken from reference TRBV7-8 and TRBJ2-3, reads GAGVSQSPRYKVAKRGQDVALRCDPISGHVSLFWYQQALGQGPEFLTYFQNEAQLDKSGLPSDRFFAERPEGSVSTLKIQRTQQEDSAVYLCASSSGSTFDTQYFGPGTRLTVL.

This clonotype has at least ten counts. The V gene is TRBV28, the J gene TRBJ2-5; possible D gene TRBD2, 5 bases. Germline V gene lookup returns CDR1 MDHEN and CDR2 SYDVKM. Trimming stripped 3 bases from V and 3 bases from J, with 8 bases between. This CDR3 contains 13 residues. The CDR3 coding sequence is TGTGCCAGCAGTTTTTTCGGGAAAGAGACCCAGTACTTC. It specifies CASSFFGKETQYF. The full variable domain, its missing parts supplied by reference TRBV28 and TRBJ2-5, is DVKVTQSSRYLVKRTGEKVFLECVQDMDHENMFWYRQDPGLGLRLIYFSYDVKMKEKGDIPEGYSVSREKKERFSLILESASTNQTSMYLCASSFFGKETQYFGPGTRLLVL.

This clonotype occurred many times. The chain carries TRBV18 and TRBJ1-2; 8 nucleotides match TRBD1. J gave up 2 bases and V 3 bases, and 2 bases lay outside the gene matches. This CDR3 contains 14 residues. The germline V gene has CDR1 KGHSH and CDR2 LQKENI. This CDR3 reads CASSPGTGNYGYTF. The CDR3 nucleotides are TGTGCCAGCTCACCCGGGACAGGAAACTATGGCTACACCTTC.

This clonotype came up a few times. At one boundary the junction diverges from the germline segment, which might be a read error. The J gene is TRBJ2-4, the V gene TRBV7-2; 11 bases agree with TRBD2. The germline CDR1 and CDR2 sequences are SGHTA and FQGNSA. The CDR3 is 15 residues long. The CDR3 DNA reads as TGTGCCAGCAGCCTAGCGGGAGGTACCAAAAACATTCAGTACTTC. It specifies CASSLAGGTKNIQYF.

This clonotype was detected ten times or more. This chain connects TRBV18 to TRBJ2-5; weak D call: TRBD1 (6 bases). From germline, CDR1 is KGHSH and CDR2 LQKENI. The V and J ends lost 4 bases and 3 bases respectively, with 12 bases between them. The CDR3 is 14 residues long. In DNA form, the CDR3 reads TGTGCCAGCTCACGACGGTCAGGGGAAGAGACCCAGTACTTC. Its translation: CASSRRSGEETQYF.

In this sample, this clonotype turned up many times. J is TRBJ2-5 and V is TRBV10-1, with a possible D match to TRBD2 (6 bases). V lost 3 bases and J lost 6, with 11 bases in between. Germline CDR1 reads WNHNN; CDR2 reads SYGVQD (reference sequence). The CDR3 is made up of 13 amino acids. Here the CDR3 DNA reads TGCGCCAGCAGTGACGGGGGAATACAGACCCAGTACTTC. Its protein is CASSDGGIQTQYF.

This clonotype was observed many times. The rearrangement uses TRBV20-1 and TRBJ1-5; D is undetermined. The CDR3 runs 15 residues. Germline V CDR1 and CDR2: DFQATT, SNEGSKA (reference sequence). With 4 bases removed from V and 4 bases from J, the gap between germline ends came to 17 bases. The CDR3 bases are TGCAGTGCTACCCAAGGGAGGGCTATTAATCAGCCCCAGCATTTT. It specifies CSATQGRAINQPQHF.

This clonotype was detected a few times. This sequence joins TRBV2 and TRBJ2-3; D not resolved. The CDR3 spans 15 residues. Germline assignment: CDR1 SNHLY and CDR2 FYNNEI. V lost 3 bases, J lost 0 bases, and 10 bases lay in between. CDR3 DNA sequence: TGTGCCAGCAGTGATGACTTCCTGAGCACAGATACGCAGTATTTT. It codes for CASSDDFLSTDTQYF.

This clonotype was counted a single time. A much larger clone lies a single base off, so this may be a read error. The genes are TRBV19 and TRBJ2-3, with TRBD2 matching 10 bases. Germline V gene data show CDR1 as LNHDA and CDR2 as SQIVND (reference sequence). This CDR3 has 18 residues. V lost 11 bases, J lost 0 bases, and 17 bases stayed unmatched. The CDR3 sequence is CACNRGGGLASSTDTQYF. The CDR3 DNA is TGTGCCTGTAATCGCGGCGGGGGACTAGCGAGTAGCACAGATACGCAGTATTTT.